These 23 T cell receptor beta chains originate from one sample sequenced in a study of CD8+CD57+ T cells in acquired aplastic anemia. The template for TCR beta VDJ and CDR3 sequence profiling was genomic DNA. From the reads, TCRdb called clonotypes with MiXCR, one entry per CDR3 protein. The data contain 250,000 to 300,000 distinct CDR3 sequences, approximately 57% of them singletons. Patients picked for sequencing had shown CD8+CD57+ cell expansion detected by flow cytometry. Sequencing input: sorted CD4+, CD8+, or CD8+CD57+ T cells (not recorded which) from PBMCs. These receptor sequences come from a human donor with aplastic anemia.

V and J are TRBV20-1 and TRBJ2-7, with D perhaps matching TRBD1 (6 bases). Germline assignment: CDR1 DFQATT and CDR2 SNEGSKA (reference sequence). This CDR3 contains 15 residues. Trimming removed 0 bases from V and 3 bases from J, with 15 bases in between. CDR3 protein: CSAREFRGLNYEQYF. CDR3 DNA: TGCAGTGCTAGAGAGTTCAGGGGCCTTAACTACGAGCAGTACTTC.

This clonotype has only a few counts. V and J are TRBV11-2 and TRBJ2-7, with D possibly matching TRBD2 (6 bases). CDR1 is SGHAT and CDR2 is FQNNGV in the germline V gene. The CDR3 totals 15 residues. V was shortened by 5 bases and J by 0 bases, with 14 bases between the two germline ends. The CDR3 DNA sequence: TGTGCCAGCAGCATGGGGGGACTTAACTCCTACGAGCAGTACTTC. Translated: CASSMGGLNSYEQYF. The complete variable domain, with remaining parts taken from reference TRBV11-2 and TRBJ2-7, reads EAGVAQSPRYKIIEKRQSVAFWCNPISGHATLYWYQQILGQGPKLLIQFQNNGVVDDSQLPKDRFSAERLKGVDSTLKIQPAKLEDSAVYLCASSMGGLNSYEQYFGPGTRLTVT.

V and J are TRBV11-3 and TRBJ1-1, with D perhaps TRBD1 (6 bases). V gave up 2 bases and J gave up 4 bases, with 11 bases separating them. Germline-derived CDR1 and CDR2 are SGHNT and YENEEA. CDR3 size: 14 residues. The CDR3 region is CASSLSTGATEAFF. The CDR3 DNA follows: TGTGCCAGCAGCTTATCAACGGGGGCCACTGAAGCTTTCTTT.

The chain joins TRBV5-1 to TRBJ2-1, with TRBD2 identical over 7 bases. CDR1 is SGHRS, CDR2 YFSETQ, per germline. V lost 2 bases and J lost 2; bases outside the gene matches: 10. This CDR3 region has 17 residues. This CDR3 reads CASSLGERGGPYNEQFF. The CDR3, as DNA: TGCGCCAGCAGCTTAGGGGAGCGGGGAGGCCCCTACAATGAGCAGTTCTTC.

This chain uses TRBV10-3 with TRBJ2-7, with TRBD2 as a possible D gene (6 bases). CDR1 is ENHRY, CDR2 SYGVKD, per germline. The CDR3 totals 13 residues. V shed 8 bases and J shed 2 bases, with 13 bases lying between them. The CDR3 nucleotides are TGTGCCATCTTAGCGGAGCCTACCTACGAGCAGTACTTC. Translating gives CAILAEPTYEQYF.

The rearrangement uses TRBV7-9 and TRBJ2-3; D uncertain. Germline loops: CDR1 SEHNR, CDR2 FQNEAQ (reference sequence). This CDR3 contains 13 residues. The V and J ends lost 2 bases and 7 bases respectively, with 10 bases between them. The CDR3 region is CASSLTTRYTQYF. The CDR3 DNA sequence: TGTGCCAGCAGCTTAACTACGCGATATACGCAGTATTTT. Variable domain in full (rest from reference TRBV7-9 and TRBJ2-3): DTGVSQNPRHKITKRGQNVTFRCDPISEHNRLYWYRQTLGQGPEFLTYFQNEAQLEKSRLLSDRFSAERPKGSFSTLEIQRTEQGDSAMYLCASSLTTRYTQYFGPGTRLTVL.

The table lists this clonotype with many counts. This chain connects TRBV12-3 or TRBV12-4 to TRBJ1-4; 10 nucleotides agree with TRBD1. Trimming cost V 5 bases and J 4 bases; bases outside gene matches: 4. The length of the CDR3 is 15 residues. In nucleotides, the CDR3 is TGTGCCAGCAGTCCGAGGACAGGGGGTAATGAAAAACTGTTTTTT. It specifies CASSPRTGGNEKLFF.

The V and J genes are TRBV12-3 or TRBV12-4 and TRBJ2-3, with D maybe TRBD1 (5 bases). The CDR3 is 15 amino acids. Deletions cut 0 bases from V and 11 bases from J, with 18 bases between. The CDR3, as DNA: TGTGCCAGCAGTTTAGCAGGGGTCGGCTACAATGAGCAGTATTTT. Encoded protein: CASSLAGVGYNEQYF.

This clonotype was recorded once. This chain connects TRBV5-1 to TRBJ1-1; D may be TRBD1 (6 bases). From germline, CDR1 is SGHRS and CDR2 YFSETQ. V was pared by 6 bases and J by 1 base, with 10 bases between. This CDR3 has 13 residues. The CDR3 sequence: CASTSQGNTEAFF. The CDR3 DNA follows: TGCGCCAGCACCTCACAGGGGAACACTGAAGCTTTCTTT.

Notes on this clonotype: The conserved final phenylalanine or tryptophan is absent from the CDR3, which likely points to a read error. It is unclear where the CDR3 begins or ends on the DNA, so no DNA is shown, and the CDR3 is as TCRdb lists it. The chain is built from TRBV6-1 and TRBJ2-7; the table's D call of TRBD1 was not tested on the DNA. CDR1 and CDR2 (germline): MNHNS, SASEGT. Termini included, the CDR3 measures 14 amino acids. CDR3 amino acids: CASSFLDRGYEQCL.

The V gene is TRBV15, the J gene TRBJ2-7; a possible D gene is TRBD1 (6 bases). CDR3 length: 13 residues. CDR1 and CDR2 (germline): LNHNV, YYDKDF (reference sequence). V lost 3 bases to trimming and J lost 5 bases, with 11 bases between them. CDR3 sequence (DNA): TGTGCCACCAGCAGTATACAGGGCGACGAGCAGTACTTC. This translates into CATSSIQGDEQYF.

The rearrangement joins TRBV5-5 to TRBJ1-1; D is possibly TRBD1 (5 bases). This CDR3 contains 14 residues. The ends were cut back, 3 bases at V and 1 base at J, with 10 bases in the middle. CDR1 SGHKS and CDR2 YYEKEE come from the germline V gene (reference sequence). The CDR3 nucleotides read TGTGCCAGCAGCTCGCCGACAGCGAACACTGAAGCTTTCTTT. It encodes CASSSPTANTEAFF.

J is TRBJ2-5 and V is TRBV7-9; 8 positions match TRBD2. The germline V gene has CDR1 SEHNR and CDR2 FQNEAQ (reference sequence). The CDR3 is 15 residues long. Losses at the gene ends were 5 bases for V and 4 bases for J; bases not matched to a gene: 9. The CDR3 sequence: CASSPRAGVGETQYF. CDR3 DNA sequence: TGTGCCAGCAGCCCTCGAGCGGGAGTGGGAGAGACCCAGTACTTC.

The chain has TRBV6-4 and TRBJ2-1, with TRBD1 identical over 9 bases. The CDR3 is made up of 14 amino acids. The germline CDR1 and CDR2 sequences are MRHNA and SNTAGT. V lost 5 bases, J lost 9 bases, and 8 bases stayed unmatched. CDR3 coding DNA: TGTGCCAGCAGTTTGAGGACAGGGGAGGTTGAGCAGTTCTTC. Translation: CASSLRTGEVEQFF.

V gene TRBV20-1 combines with J gene TRBJ1-5; no clear D gene. With 3 bases removed from V and 4 bases from J, the gap between germline ends came to 13 bases. Germline V gives CDR1 DFQATT, CDR2 SNEGSKA (reference sequence). The CDR3 totals 14 residues. The CDR3 reads CSASWQEINQPQHF. Written as DNA, the CDR3 is TGCAGTGCTAGTTGGCAGGAAATAAATCAGCCCCAGCATTTT.

This clonotype was detected only once. The chain recombines TRBV5-1 with TRBJ2-1; D is ambiguous. The CDR3 length is 11 residues. Germline CDR1 reads SGHRS; CDR2 reads YFSETQ. V was shortened by 1 base and J by 10 bases, with 6 bases between the two germline ends. The DNA of the CDR3 is TGCGCCAGCAGCTTGAAATACGAGCAGTTCTTC. It codes for CASSLKYEQFF.

The chain links TRBV20-1 to TRBJ2-7; 9 bases agree with TRBD2. V was pared by 4 bases and J by 4 bases, with 8 bases of the junction left unmatched. Per germline, CDR1 DFQATT and CDR2 SNEGSKA (reference sequence). CDR3 length: 14 residues. This CDR3 is CSAKRTSVDYEQYF. For the CDR3, the DNA is TGCAGTGCTAAAAGGACTAGCGTGGATTACGAGCAGTACTTC.

The chain has TRBV10-3 and TRBJ1-5; D gene unclear. This CDR3 contains 14 residues. V was clipped by 7 bases and J by 2 bases, with 12 bases between them. Germline loops: CDR1 ENHRY, CDR2 SYGVKD. CDR3 loop: CAIKAGERNQPQHF. CDR3 DNA sequence: TGTGCCATCAAGGCAGGCGAGCGCAATCAGCCCCAGCATTTT.

V and J are TRBV20-1 and TRBJ1-2; possibly TRBD1 for D (6 bases). V shed 4 bases and J shed 5 bases, with 20 bases lying between them. From germline, CDR1 is DFQATT and CDR2 SNEGSKA (reference sequence). The CDR3 has 15 residues. Here the CDR3 reads CSATRGASGRYGYTF. Written as DNA, the CDR3 is TGCAGTGCTACCCGGGGGGCTAGCGGGAGGTATGGCTACACCTTC.

The CDR3 sequence is CASVEDRGSSDTQYF. The CDR3 region has the DNA TGCGCCAGCGTGGAAGACAGGGGGTCCTCAGATACGCAGTATTTT. The chain uses TRBV10-1 and TRBJ2-3, with TRBD1 matching 9 bases. Unmatched junction bases numbered 10, after V lost 8 bases and J lost 4 bases. Per the germline V gene, CDR1 is WNHNN and CDR2 is SYGVQD (reference sequence). The CDR3 length is 15 residues.

The genes are TRBV20-1 and TRBJ1-1; 8 positions agree with TRBD1. Per the germline V gene, CDR1 is DFQATT and CDR2 is SNEGSKA (reference sequence). The CDR3 contains 13 residues. J gave up 7 bases and V 0 bases, and 4 bases lay outside the gene matches. The CDR3 DNA reads as TGCAGTGCTAGAGACTCCAGGGGGCTTGAAGCTTTCTTT. It translates to CSARDSRGLEAFF.

V is TRBV7-9 and J is TRBJ1-1; no definite D call. Germline values: CDR1 SEHNR, CDR2 FQNEAQ (reference sequence). Trimming shortened V by 5 bases and J by 7 bases, and 14 bases separated the two germline ends. The CDR3 consists of 13 residues. The CDR3 sequence: CASSPSAGNEAFF. The CDR3, as DNA: TGTGCCAGCAGCCCCTCTGCAGGAAATGAAGCTTTCTTT.

In this sample, this clonotype turned up a few times. The rearrangement links TRBV2 to TRBJ1-5, with D perhaps TRBD1 (6 bases). Germline CDR1 and CDR2: SNHLY and FYNNEI. Between the trimmed V and J ends, which lost 5 bases and 3 bases, there was a span of 17 bases. The CDR3 extends over 16 amino acids. The CDR3: CASSTTKGETNQPQHF. The DNA for the CDR3 is TGTGCCAGCAGTACTACAAAGGGGGAAACCAATCAGCCCCAGCATTTT.